Below, 10 T cell receptor beta chains from the same sample are listed, as sequenced in a study of T cell responses to AZD1222 COVID-19 vaccine (dated by TCRdb to about 2021). The time point label here, explained by the study, means: baseline before first vaccination. Library method: the immunoSEQ multiplex PCR assay. TCRdb limited this immuneACCESS table to in-frame rearrangements with V and J called. A share of clones is missing; checked studies link under half to unresolved V genes, and the rest is unexplained. In this sample the table shows approximately 150,000 clones, under 95% of which occur a single time. The leading ten clones occupy under 5.5% of the sample. Sequencing was performed on peripheral blood, taken on day 0 of AZD1222 vaccination. The receptor set was obtained from an adult in good health.

This clone has just one count. J is TRBJ1-1 and V is TRBV18; D is uncertain. Germline V gene data show CDR1 as KGHSH and CDR2 as LQKENI. This CDR3 spans 14 amino acids. V was cut by 3 bases and J by 1 base, with 9 bases left in between. The CDR3 nucleotides are TGTGCCAGCTCACCTCGGGAGGCGAACACTGAAGCTTTCTTT. Its protein product is CASSPREANTEAFF.

The chain uses TRBV28 and TRBJ2-2; D unclear. V was trimmed by 5 bases and J by 1 base, leaving 11 bases between them. The CDR3 totals 15 residues. CDR1 and CDR2 (germline): MDHEN, SYDVKM. The CDR3 here is CASSSRGLNTGELFF. CDR3 coding DNA: TGTGCCAGCAGTAGCCGAGGCTTGAACACCGGGGAGCTGTTTTTT.

This sequence joins TRBV5-1 and TRBJ2-6; D is uncertain. Germline CDR1 SGHRS, CDR2 YFSETQ. CDR3 size: 14 residues. V was shortened by 5 bases and J by 0 bases, with 6 bases between the two germline ends. CDR3 protein: CASRVSSGANVLTF. DNA of the CDR3: TGCGCCAGCAGGGTTTCCTCTGGGGCCAACGTCCTGACTTTC.

The V gene is TRBV10-3, the J gene TRBJ2-1; D unclear. Germline V gene lookup returns CDR1 ENHRY and CDR2 SYGVKD. Trimming took 3 bases from V and 6 from J, leaving 6 bases between them. The CDR3 sequence is 12 residues long. The CDR3 DNA is TGTGCCATCAGTGATATTAGCAATGAGCAGTTCTTC. This sequence encodes CAISDISNEQFF.

V is TRBV18 and J is TRBJ1-5; the match to TRBD1 covers 9 bases. CDR1 is KGHSH, CDR2 LQKENI, per germline. The V segment lost 4 bases and the J segment 0 bases; nucleotides outside the gene matches: 4. The CDR3 is made up of 16 amino acids. In DNA, the CDR3 is TGTGCCAGCTCACTATCGACAGGGGGTAGCAATCAGCCCCAGCATTTT. It is translated as CASSLSTGGSNQPQHF.

J is TRBJ2-7 and V is TRBV4-2, with 9 bases matching TRBD2. The trim removed 1 base at V and 1 base at J, leaving 8 bases unmatched. The germline gives CDR1 LGHNA, CDR2 YNFKEQ. The CDR3 is 17 amino acids. CDR3 sequence: CASSQGTGTSRSYEQYF. In nucleotides, the CDR3 is TGTGCCAGCAGCCAAGGGACCGGGACTAGCAGGTCCTACGAGCAGTACTTC.

As DNA, the CDR3 is TGTGCCATGCATTGGGACTATCGAAAAAAGGGGGCAGATACGCAGTATTTT. Its protein product is CAMHWDYRKKGADTQYF. The rearrangement joins TRBV5-4 to TRBJ2-3; possible D gene TRBD2, 7 bases. The CDR3 is 17 residues long. V was trimmed by 9 bases and J by 4 bases, leaving 27 bases between them. Germline V lookup: CDR1 SGHNT, CDR2 YYREEE (reference sequence).

The rearrangement joins TRBV6-5 to TRBJ1-1; D unresolved. Germline V gene lookup returns CDR1 MNHEY and CDR2 SVGAGI. V lost 10 bases and J lost 4, with 10 bases in between. The CDR3 loop spans 11 amino acids. The CDR3 DNA follows: TGTGCCACCATGGCGGGCACTGAAGCTTTCTTT. The encoded protein is CATMAGTEAFF.

This chain uses TRBV6-2 or TRBV6-3 with TRBJ2-5; 12 bases map to TRBD2. CDR1 is MNHEY, CDR2 SVGEGT, per germline. CDR3 size: 17 residues. The junction had 4 bases not matched to a gene; V was cut back by 0 bases and J by 2 bases. CDR3 bases: TGTGCCAGCAGTTACTCGAGACTAGCGGGGGAGCAAGAGACCCAGTACTTC. Translated, it gives CASSYSRLAGEQETQYF.

The CDR3 reads CASSPTPSGRLYEQYF. For the CDR3, the DNA is TGTGCCAGTAGTCCTACCCCCAGCGGGAGGCTCTACGAGCAGTACTTC. The chain couples TRBV19 to TRBJ2-7, with TRBD2 matching over 9 bases. The CDR3 totals 16 residues. The germline gives CDR1 LNHDA, CDR2 SQIVND (reference sequence). J was trimmed by 3 bases and V by 5 bases; bases with no gene match: 11.